This T cell receptor beta chain was captured by sequencing in a study of memory CD4+ T cells and cytomegalovirus serostatus. Trimming shortened V by 4 bases and J by 0 bases, and 10 bases separated the two germline ends. Germline CDR1 reads SNHLY; CDR2 reads FYNNEI. This CDR3 comprises 15 residues. The sort gate was single viable CD3+CD4+CD8-CD45RO+ cells for memory CD4+ T cells. Total CD4+ T cells were enriched by CD4 positive selection. Clones were sequenced by immunoSEQ multiplex PCR, and TCRdb holds only the in-frame ones, with some missing. The sample records about 50,000 clones, 82% being singletons.

Sequenced sample: memory CD4+ T cells from blood. This sequence joins TRBV2 and TRBJ1-5, with TRBD1 as a possible D gene (5 bases). This receptor was identified in an adult in good health and CMV-seronegative. The CDR3: CASSAGTASNQPQHF. The CDR3 nucleotides read TGTGCCAGCAGTGCGGGGACGGCTAGCAATCAGCCCCAGCATTTT.